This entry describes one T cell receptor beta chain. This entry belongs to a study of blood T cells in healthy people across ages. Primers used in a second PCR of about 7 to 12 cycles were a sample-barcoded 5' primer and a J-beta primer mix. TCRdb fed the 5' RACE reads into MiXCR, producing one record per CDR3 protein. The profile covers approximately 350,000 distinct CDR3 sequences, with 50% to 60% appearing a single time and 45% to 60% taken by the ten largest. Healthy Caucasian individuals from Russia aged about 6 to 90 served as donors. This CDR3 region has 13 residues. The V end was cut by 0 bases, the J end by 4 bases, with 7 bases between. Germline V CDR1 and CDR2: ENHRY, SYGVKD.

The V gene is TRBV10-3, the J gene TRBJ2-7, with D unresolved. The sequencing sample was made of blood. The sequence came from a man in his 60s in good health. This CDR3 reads CAISESTRYEQYF. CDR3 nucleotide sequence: TGTGCCATCAGTGAGTCGACAAGATACGAGCAGTACTTC.